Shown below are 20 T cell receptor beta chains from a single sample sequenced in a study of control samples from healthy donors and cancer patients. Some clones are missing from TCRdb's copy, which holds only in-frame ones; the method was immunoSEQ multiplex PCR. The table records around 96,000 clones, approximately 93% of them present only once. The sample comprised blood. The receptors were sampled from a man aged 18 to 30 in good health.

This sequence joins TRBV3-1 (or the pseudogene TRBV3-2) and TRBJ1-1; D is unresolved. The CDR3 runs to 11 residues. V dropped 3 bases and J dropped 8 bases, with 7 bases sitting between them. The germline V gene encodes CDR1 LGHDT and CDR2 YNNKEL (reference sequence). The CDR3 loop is CASSQGREAFF. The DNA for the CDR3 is TGTGCCAGCAGCCAGGGCAGGGAAGCTTTCTTT.

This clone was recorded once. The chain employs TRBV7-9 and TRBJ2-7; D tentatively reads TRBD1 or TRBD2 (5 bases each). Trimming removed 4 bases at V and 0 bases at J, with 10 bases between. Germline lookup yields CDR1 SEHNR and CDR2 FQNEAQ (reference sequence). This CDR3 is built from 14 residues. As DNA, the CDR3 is TGTGCCAGCAGCTGGGACGGGATCTCCTACGAGCAGTACTTC. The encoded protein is CASSWDGISYEQYF.

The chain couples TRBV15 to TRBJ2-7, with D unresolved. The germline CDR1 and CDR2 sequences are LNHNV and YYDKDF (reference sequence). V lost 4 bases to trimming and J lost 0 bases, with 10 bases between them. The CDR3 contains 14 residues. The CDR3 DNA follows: TGTGCCACCAGCAAGGACCGAGGCTCCTACGAGCAGTACTTC. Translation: CATSKDRGSYEQYF. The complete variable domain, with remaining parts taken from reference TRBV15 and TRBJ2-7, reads DAMVIQNPRYQVTQFGKPVTLSCSQTLNHNVMYWYQQKSSQAPKLLFHYYDKDFNNEADTPDNFQSRRPNTSFCFLDIRSPGLGDTAMYLCATSKDRGSYEQYFGPGTRLTVT.

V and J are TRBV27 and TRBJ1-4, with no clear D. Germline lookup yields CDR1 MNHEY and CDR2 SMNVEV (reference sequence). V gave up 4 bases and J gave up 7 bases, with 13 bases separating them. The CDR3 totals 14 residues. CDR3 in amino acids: CASSSSGMIEKLFF. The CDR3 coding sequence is TGTGCCAGCAGTTCATCCGGAATGATTGAAAAACTGTTTTTT. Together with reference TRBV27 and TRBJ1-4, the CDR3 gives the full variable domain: EAQVTQNPRYLITVTGKKLTVTCSQNMNHEYMSWYRQDPGLGLRQIYYSMNVEVTDKGDVPEGYKVSRKEKRNFPLILESPSPNQTSLYFCASSSSGMIEKLFFGSGTQLSVL.

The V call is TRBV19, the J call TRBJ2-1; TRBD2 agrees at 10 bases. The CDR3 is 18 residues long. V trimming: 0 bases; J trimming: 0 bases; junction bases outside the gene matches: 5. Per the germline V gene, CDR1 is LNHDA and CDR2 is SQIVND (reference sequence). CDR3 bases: TGTGCCAGTAGTATAGATAGCGGGGGGCCTAGCTCCTACAATGAGCAGTTCTTC. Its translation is CASSIDSGGPSSYNEQFF.

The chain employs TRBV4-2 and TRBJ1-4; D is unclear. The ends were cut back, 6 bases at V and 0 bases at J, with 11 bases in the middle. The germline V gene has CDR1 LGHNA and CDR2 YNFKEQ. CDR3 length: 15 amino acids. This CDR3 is CASSFEPATNEKLFF. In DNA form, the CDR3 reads TGTGCCAGCAGTTTTGAGCCTGCAACTAATGAAAAACTGTTTTTT.

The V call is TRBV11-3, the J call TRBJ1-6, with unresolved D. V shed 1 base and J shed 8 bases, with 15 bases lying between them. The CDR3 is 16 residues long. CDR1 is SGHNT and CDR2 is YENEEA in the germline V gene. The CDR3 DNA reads TGTGCCAGCAGCTTAGGTGGACCCGGAATGGATTCACCCCTCCACTTT. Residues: CASSLGGPGMDSPLHF. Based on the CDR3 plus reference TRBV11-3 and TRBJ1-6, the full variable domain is EAGVVQSPRYKIIEKKQPVAFWCNPISGHNTLYWYLQNLGQGPELLIRYENEEAVDDSQLPKDRFSAERLKGVDSTLKIQPAELGDSAVYLCASSLGGPGMDSPLHFGNGTRLTVT.

CDR3 residues: CASGQGYNEQFF. The CDR3 DNA sequence: TGTGCCAGCGGGCAGGGATACAATGAGCAGTTCTTC. V usage is TRBV7-9 and J usage is TRBJ2-1, with D perhaps matching TRBD1 (5 bases). The CDR3 extends over 12 amino acids. Germline assignment: CDR1 SEHNR and CDR2 FQNEAQ (reference sequence). The V gene lost 8 bases and the J gene lost 4 bases, with 9 bases spanning the gap.

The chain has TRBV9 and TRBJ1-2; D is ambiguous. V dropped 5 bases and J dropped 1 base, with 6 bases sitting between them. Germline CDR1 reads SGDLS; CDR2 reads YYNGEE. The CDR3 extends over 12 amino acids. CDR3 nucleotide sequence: TGTGCCAGCAGGGGGAGTAACTATGGCTACACCTTC. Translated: CASRGSNYGYTF.

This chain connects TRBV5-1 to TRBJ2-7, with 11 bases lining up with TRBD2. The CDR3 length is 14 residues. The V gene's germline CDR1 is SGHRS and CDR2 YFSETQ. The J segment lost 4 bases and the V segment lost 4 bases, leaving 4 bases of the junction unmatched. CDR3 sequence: CASSPGLAAYEQYF. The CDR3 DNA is TGCGCCAGCAGCCCGGGACTAGCGGCTTACGAGCAGTACTTC.

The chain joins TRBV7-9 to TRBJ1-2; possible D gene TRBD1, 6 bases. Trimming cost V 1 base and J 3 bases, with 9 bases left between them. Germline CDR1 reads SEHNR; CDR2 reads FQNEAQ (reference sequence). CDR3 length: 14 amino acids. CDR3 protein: CASSLEGGHYGYTF. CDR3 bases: TGTGCCAGCAGCTTAGAGGGGGGCCACTATGGCTACACCTTC.

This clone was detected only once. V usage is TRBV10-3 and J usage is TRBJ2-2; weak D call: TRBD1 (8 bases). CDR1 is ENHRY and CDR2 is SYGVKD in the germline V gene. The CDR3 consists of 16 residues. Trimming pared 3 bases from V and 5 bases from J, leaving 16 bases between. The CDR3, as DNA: TGTGCCATCAGTGATAGGACTAGGACAGGGACCGGGGAGCTGTTTTTT. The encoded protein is CAISDRTRTGTGELFF.

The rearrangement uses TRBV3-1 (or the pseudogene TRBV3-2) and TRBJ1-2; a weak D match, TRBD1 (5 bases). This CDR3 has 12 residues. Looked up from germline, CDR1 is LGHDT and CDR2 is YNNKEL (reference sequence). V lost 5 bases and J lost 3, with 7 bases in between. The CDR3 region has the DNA TGTGCCAGCAGCTTACAGGACTATGGCTACACCTTC. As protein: CASSLQDYGYTF.

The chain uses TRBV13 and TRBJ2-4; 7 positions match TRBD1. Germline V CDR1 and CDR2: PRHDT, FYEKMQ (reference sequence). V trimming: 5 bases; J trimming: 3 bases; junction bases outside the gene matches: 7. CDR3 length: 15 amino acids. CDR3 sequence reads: CASSQVGGVKNIQYF. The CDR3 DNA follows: TGTGCCAGCAGCCAAGTAGGGGGCGTCAAAAACATTCAGTACTTC. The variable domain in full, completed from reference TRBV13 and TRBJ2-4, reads AAGVIQSPRHLIKEKRETATLKCYPIPRHDTVYWYQQGPGQDPQFLISFYEKMQSDKGSIPDRFSAQQFSDYHSELNMSSLELGDSALYFCASSQVGGVKNIQYFGAGTRLSVL.

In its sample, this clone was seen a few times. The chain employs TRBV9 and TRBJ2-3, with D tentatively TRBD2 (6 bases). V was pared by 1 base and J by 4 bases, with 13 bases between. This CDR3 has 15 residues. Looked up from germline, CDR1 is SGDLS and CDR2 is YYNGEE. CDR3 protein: CASSVSAGSADTQYF. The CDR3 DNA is TGTGCCAGCAGCGTATCGGCGGGATCAGCAGATACGCAGTATTTT.

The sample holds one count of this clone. The CDR3 DNA sequence: TGTGCCAGCGTCTCCGGCGGGGACACAGATACGCAGTATTTT. As protein: CASVSGGDTDTQYF. The chain joins TRBV3-1 (or the pseudogene TRBV3-2) to TRBJ2-3, with D perhaps TRBD2 (6 bases). This CDR3 comprises 14 residues. Trimming took off 8 bases at V and 2 bases at J, with 14 bases between the two ends. Germline lookup yields CDR1 LGHDT and CDR2 YNNKEL (reference sequence).

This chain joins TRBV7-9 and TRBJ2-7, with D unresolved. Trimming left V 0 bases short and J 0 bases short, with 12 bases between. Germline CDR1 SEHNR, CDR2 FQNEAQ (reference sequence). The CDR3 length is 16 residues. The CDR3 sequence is CASSLAQQQGSYEQYF. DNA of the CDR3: TGTGCCAGCAGCTTAGCACAACAGCAAGGCTCCTACGAGCAGTACTTC.

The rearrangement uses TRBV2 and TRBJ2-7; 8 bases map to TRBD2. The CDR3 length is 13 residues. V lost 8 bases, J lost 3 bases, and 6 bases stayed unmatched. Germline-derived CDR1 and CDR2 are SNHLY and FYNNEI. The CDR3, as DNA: TGTGCCAGCCACATAGCGGGAAGCTACGAGCAGTACTTC. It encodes CASHIAGSYEQYF.

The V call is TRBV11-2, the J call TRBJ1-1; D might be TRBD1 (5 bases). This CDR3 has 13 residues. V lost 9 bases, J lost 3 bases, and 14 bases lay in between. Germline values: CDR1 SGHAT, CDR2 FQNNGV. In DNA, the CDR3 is TGTGCCAGTGCCCTGGGGGGAGACACTGAAGCTTTCTTT. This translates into CASALGGDTEAFF. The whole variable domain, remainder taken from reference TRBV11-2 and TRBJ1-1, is EAGVAQSPRYKIIEKRQSVAFWCNPISGHATLYWYQQILGQGPKLLIQFQNNGVVDDSQLPKDRFSAERLKGVDSTLKIQPAKLEDSAVYLCASALGGDTEAFFGQGTRLTVV.

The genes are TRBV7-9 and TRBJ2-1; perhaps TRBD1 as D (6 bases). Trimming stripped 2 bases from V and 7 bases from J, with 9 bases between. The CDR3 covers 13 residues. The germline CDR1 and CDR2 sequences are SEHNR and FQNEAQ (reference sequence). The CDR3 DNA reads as TGTGCCAGCAGCTTACAGGGGATGAATGAGCAGTTCTTC. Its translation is CASSLQGMNEQFF.